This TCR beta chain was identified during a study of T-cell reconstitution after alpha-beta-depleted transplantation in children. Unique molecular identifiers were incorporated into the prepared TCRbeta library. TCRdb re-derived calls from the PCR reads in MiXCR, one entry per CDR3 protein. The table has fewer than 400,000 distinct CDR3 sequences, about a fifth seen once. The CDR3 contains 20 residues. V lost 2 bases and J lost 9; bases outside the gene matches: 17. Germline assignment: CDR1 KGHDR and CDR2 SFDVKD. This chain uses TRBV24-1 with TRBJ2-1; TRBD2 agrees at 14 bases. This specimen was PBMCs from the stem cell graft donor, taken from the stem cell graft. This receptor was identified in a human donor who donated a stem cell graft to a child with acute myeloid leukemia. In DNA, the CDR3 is TGTGCCACCAGTGATTCCCTTTGGACTAGCGGGAGGTCTAGCGGGGGTGAGCAGTTCTTC. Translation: CATSDSLWTSGRSSGGEQFF.